The rows below give T cell receptor beta chains drawn from one sample of a study of identical twins. Using its own MiXCR run on the 5' RACE reads, TCRdb lists one record per CDR3 protein. The repertoire has 150,000 or so distinct CDR3 sequences, approximately 3.5% of them found once; the top ten carry 7% to 10%. The sample taken for sequencing was memory T cells sorted from blood. The source is a man between 18 and 35 years old in good health. Both conserved end residues are part of each CDR3. The D gene is left open where the match is weak. Size tells how often a clone was seen (once, few, many) or the class of an expanded clone, and some rows leave it out.

D	size	V	length	J	CDR3	DNA
-	many	TRBV20-1	14	TRBJ1-5	CSAPGGLGNQPQHF	TGCAGTGCCCCGGGGGGCTTGGGCAATCAGCCCCAGCATTTT
TRBD2	many	TRBV20-1	14	TRBJ2-1	CSAQTGGPKNEQFF	TGCAGTGCCCAGACGGGAGGGCCTAAAAATGAGCAGTTCTTC
TRBD2	once	TRBV11-2	15	TRBJ2-1	CASNPSGGGNNEQFF	TGTGCCAGCAACCCCAGTGGCGGGGGAAACAATGAGCAGTTCTTC
-	many	TRBV5-1	14	TRBJ1-1	CASNWGGPNTEAFF	TGCGCCAGCAACTGGGGGGGACCGAACACTGAAGCTTTCTTT
-	many	TRBV11-2	16	TRBJ2-2	CASSLGGRAGVGELFF	TGTGCCAGCAGCTTAGGGGGACGGGCGGGCGTCGGGGAGCTGTTTTTT
-	-	TRBV11-3	16	TRBJ2-3	CASSLGLGDDQDTQYF	TGTGCCAGCAGCTTAGGACTAGGGGATGATCAGGATACGCAGTATTTT
TRBD2	many	TRBV27	16	TRBJ2-7	CASSRKGLAEAYEQYF	TGTGCCAGCAGCCGAAAGGGACTAGCGGAGGCCTACGAGCAGTACTTC
-	many	TRBV20-1	15	TRBJ2-1	CSARGFGGGDNEQFF	TGCAGTGCTAGAGGTTTCGGGGGCGGCGACAATGAGCAGTTCTTC
-	many	TRBV7-2	16	TRBJ2-1	CASSLFFHRGDNEQFF	TGTGCCAGCAGCTTATTTTTCCACCGTGGAGACAATGAGCAGTTCTTC
TRBD2	-	TRBV28	13	TRBJ2-1	CAGKGAGDNEQFF	TGTGCCGGCAAAGGAGCGGGAGACAATGAGCAGTTCTTC
TRBD2	many	TRBV20-1	15	TRBJ2-3	CSASPLAGVTDTQYF	TGCAGTGCCTCACCTTTAGCGGGGGTCACAGATACGCAGTATTTT
-	many	TRBV20-1	11	TRBJ2-5	CSALRGETQYF	TGCAGTGCTCTGAGGGGGGAGACCCAGTACTTC
-	-	TRBV2	13	TRBJ2-1	CASNGDVRNEQFF	TGTGCCAGCAACGGGGATGTCCGCAATGAGCAGTTCTTC
-	many	TRBV4-1	16	TRBJ2-2	CASSQNYAGNTGELFF	TGCGCCAGCAGCCAAAACTATGCAGGGAACACCGGGGAGCTGTTTTTT
-	many	TRBV10-3	14	TRBJ2-6	CAIRVSSGANVLTF	TGTGCCATCAGAGTGAGCTCTGGGGCCAACGTCCTGACTTTC
TRBD1	many	TRBV4-1	16	TRBJ2-3	CASSQEGTGLSDTQYF	TGCGCCAGCAGCCAAGAAGGGACAGGGCTTTCAGATACGCAGTATTTT
TRBD2	-	TRBV18	16	TRBJ2-2	CASSRSSGSDTGELFF	TGTGCCAGCTCACGGTCTAGCGGGAGTGACACCGGGGAGCTGTTTTTT
TRBD1	many	TRBV7-2	17	TRBJ2-3	CASSLGGGSFSTDTQYF	TGTGCCAGCAGCTTAGGAGGGGGCTCTTTTAGCACAGATACGCAGTATTTT
-	many	TRBV20-1	14	TRBJ1-5	CSVRDGSSNQPQHF	TGCAGTGTTCGGGACGGAAGTAGCAATCAGCCCCAGCATTTT
-	few	TRBV12-3/TRBV12-4	14	TRBJ1-5	CASSFQGGGQPQHF	TGTGCCAGCAGTTTTCAGGGAGGGGGTCAGCCCCAGCATTTT
-	-	TRBV7-2	15	TRBJ1-1	CASHIQGLRNTEAFF	TGTGCCAGCCATATACAAGGACTGAGGAACACTGAAGCTTTCTTT
TRBD2	-	TRBV9	18	TRBJ2-3	CASSQASGEFGRTDTQYF	TGTGCCAGCAGCCAAGCTAGCGGGGAATTTGGGAGGACAGATACGCAGTATTTT
-	many	TRBV7-3	17	TRBJ2-1	CASSPERPGPLTNEQFF	TGTGCCAGCAGCCCGGAACGACCGGGACCGCTAACGAATGAGCAGTTCTTC
-	many	TRBV4-2	14	TRBJ2-5	CASSPEGKDETQYF	TGTGCCAGCAGCCCCGAAGGGAAAGACGAGACCCAGTACTTC
-	many	TRBV12-3/TRBV12-4	15	TRBJ1-4	CASSFLGGVGEKLFF	TGTGCCAGCAGTTTTCTTGGTGGGGTGGGGGAAAAACTGTTTTTT
-	many	TRBV9	16	TRBJ2-1	CASSVGGGGPYNEQFF	TGTGCCAGCAGCGTAGGAGGAGGGGGGCCTTACAATGAGCAGTTCTTC
-	many	TRBV5-5	14	TRBJ1-2	CASSHTGTSYGYTF	TGTGCCAGCAGCCACACAGGGACCTCCTATGGCTACACCTTC
TRBD2	many	TRBV20-1	15	TRBJ2-3	CSASYPTSGKNTQYF	TGCAGTGCTAGCTACCCTACTAGCGGGAAAAATACGCAGTATTTT
-	many	TRBV7-6	14	TRBJ2-3	CASSWGSGVDTQYF	TGTGCCAGCAGCTGGGGGTCTGGCGTCGATACGCAGTATTTT
TRBD1	few	TRBV11-2	15	TRBJ1-2	CASSLAGQVFYGYTF	TGTGCCAGCAGCTTAGCGGGACAGGTCTTCTATGGCTACACCTTC
-	few	TRBV6-1	13	TRBJ1-6	CASSGVYNSPLHF	TGTGCCAGTTCCGGGGTTTATAATTCACCCCTCCACTTT
-	many	TRBV3-1	13	TRBJ2-7	CASSHRAAYEQYF	TGTGCCAGCAGCCACAGGGCCGCCTACGAGCAGTACTTC
TRBD1	many	TRBV6-5	17	TRBJ2-7	CASSYSQNQDRDYEQYF	TGTGCCAGCAGTTACTCGCAAAACCAGGACAGGGACTACGAGCAGTACTTC
-	many	TRBV7-2	17	TRBJ2-5	CASSLAPSGGPQETQYF	TGTGCCAGCAGCTTAGCCCCCAGTGGGGGGCCGCAAGAGACCCAGTACTTC
-	many	TRBV7-2	14	TRBJ2-2	CASSSYTNTGELFF	TGTGCCAGCAGCTCATACACAAACACCGGGGAGCTGTTTTTT
-	many	TRBV29-1	12	TRBJ1-2	CSVDDRHYGYTF	TGCAGCGTCGACGACAGACACTATGGCTACACCTTC
TRBD1	many	TRBV5-1	12	TRBJ1-1	CASSAGQVEAFF	TGCGCCAGCAGCGCGGGACAGGTTGAAGCTTTCTTT
TRBD1	many	TRBV5-1	14	TRBJ1-4	CASSIDRGNEKLFF	TGCGCCAGCAGCATCGACAGGGGGAATGAAAAACTGTTTTTT
TRBD2	many	TRBV7-2	14	TRBJ2-5	CASRLAGWEETQYF	TGTGCCAGTCGACTAGCGGGGTGGGAGGAGACCCAGTACTTC
TRBD2	many	TRBV10-2	17	TRBJ2-2	CASRGLAGASNTGELFF	TGCGCCAGCAGGGGACTAGCGGGCGCCTCGAACACCGGGGAGCTGTTTTTT
-	many	TRBV7-9	17	TRBJ2-7	CASSLGLRGGSNYEQYF	TGTGCCAGCAGCTTAGGTCTCAGGGGCGGGAGTAACTACGAGCAGTACTTC
TRBD1	many	TRBV9	13	TRBJ1-4	CASNTGVGEKLFF	TGTGCCAGCAACACAGGGGTCGGTGAAAAACTGTTTTTT
TRBD2	many	TRBV18	15	TRBJ2-3	CASSPGLAATDTQYF	TGTGCCAGCTCACCGGGACTAGCGGCCACAGATACGCAGTATTTT
-	many	TRBV6-1	13	TRBJ1-5	CASTRGTNQPQHF	TGTGCCAGCACCAGGGGTACCAATCAGCCCCAGCATTTT
-	many	TRBV14	14	TRBJ2-3	CASSRAQTQDTQYF	TGTGCCAGCAGCCGCGCCCAGACCCAAGATACGCAGTATTTT
-	few	TRBV5-1	14	TRBJ2-2	CASSFSSNTGELFF	TGCGCCAGCAGCTTTTCATCGAACACCGGGGAGCTGTTTTTT
-	many	TRBV25-1	15	TRBJ2-2	CASMQGLSNTGELFF	TGTGCCAGCATGCAGGGATTGTCGAACACCGGGGAGCTGTTTTTT